This T cell receptor beta chain came from a study of shared clonotypes between healthy human individuals. Study at large: Three plates were used per donor for CD4 naive, three for CD4 memory, two for CD8 naive and one for CD8 memory. The study, taken as a whole, reports: Generally, naive subsets came out with larger estimated richness than memory subsets. The study found lower generation probabilities in non-shared clonotypes than in those shared by all four donors. With several donors compared, roughly 5% of naive CD4 clonotypes were shared.

Trimming cost V 5 bases and J 1 base; bases outside gene matches: 5. The CDR3 runs 15 residues. Germline-derived CDR1 and CDR2 are MNHEY and SMNVEV (reference sequence). CD45RO-negative, CCR7-selected cells formed the naive CD8 fraction, which excluded terminally differentiated effector memory CD45RA+ cells. Only in-frame clones appear in the TCRdb table, and some are missing; sequencing was by immunoSEQ multiplex PCR. The table shows under 850,000 clones, with 92% occurring only once. With respect to this clone: Its antigen is as yet unknown.

The genes are TRBV27 and TRBJ2-3; 8 bases map to TRBD1. Sequencing was performed on naive CD8+ T cells sorted from blood. The sequence came from a young man in good health. This CDR3 reads CASSQRDRRTDTQYF. DNA of the CDR3: TGTGCCAGCAGTCAAAGGGACAGGCGCACAGATACGCAGTATTTT.